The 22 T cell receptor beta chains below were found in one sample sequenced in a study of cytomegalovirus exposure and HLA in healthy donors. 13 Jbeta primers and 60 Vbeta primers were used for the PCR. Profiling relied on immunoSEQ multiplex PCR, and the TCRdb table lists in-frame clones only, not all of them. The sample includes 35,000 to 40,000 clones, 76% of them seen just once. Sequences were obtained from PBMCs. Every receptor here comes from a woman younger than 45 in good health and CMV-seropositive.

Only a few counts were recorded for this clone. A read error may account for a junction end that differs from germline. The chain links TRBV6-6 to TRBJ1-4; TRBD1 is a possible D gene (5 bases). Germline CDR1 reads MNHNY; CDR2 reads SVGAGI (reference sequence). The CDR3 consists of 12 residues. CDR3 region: CASSSPDSIPHF. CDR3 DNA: TGTGCCAGCAGTTCGCCTGACAGTATCCCCCATTTT.

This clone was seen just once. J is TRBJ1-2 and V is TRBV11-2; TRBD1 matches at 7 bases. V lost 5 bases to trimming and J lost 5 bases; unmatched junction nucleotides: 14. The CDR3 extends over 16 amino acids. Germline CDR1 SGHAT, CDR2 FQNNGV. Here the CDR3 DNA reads TGTGCCAGCAGCCCCCAGGTTGAGGGGGCGACTTATGGCTACACCTTC. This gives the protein CASSPQVEGATYGYTF.

CDR3 protein: CASRTGTGARQETQYF. The DNA of the CDR3 is TGTGCCAGCAGGACCGGGACAGGGGCGAGGCAAGAGACCCAGTACTTC. The rearrangement joins TRBV2 to TRBJ2-5; 10 positions agree with TRBD1. V lost 6 bases, J lost 2 bases, and 9 bases stayed unmatched. The CDR3 extends over 16 amino acids. The germline CDR1 and CDR2 sequences are SNHLY and FYNNEI.

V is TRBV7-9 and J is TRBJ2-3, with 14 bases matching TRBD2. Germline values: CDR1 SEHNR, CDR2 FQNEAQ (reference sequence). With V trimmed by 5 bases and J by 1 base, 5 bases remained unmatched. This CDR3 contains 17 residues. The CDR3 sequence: CASSQGLAGVRTDTQYF. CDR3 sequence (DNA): TGTGCCAGCAGCCAGGGACTAGCGGGAGTTCGCACAGATACGCAGTATTTT.

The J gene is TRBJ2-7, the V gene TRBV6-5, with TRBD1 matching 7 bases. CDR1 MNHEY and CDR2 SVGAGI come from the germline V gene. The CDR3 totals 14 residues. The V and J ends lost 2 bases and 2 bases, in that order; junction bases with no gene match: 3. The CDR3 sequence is CASSYNQGAYEQYF. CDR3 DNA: TGTGCCAGCAGTTACAATCAGGGGGCCTACGAGCAGTACTTC.

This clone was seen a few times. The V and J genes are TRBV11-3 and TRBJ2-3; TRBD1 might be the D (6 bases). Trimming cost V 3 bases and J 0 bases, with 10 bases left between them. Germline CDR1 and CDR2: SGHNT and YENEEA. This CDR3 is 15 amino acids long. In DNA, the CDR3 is TGTGCCAGCAGCTTCGGGACAACTAGCACAGATACGCAGTATTTT. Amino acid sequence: CASSFGTTSTDTQYF.

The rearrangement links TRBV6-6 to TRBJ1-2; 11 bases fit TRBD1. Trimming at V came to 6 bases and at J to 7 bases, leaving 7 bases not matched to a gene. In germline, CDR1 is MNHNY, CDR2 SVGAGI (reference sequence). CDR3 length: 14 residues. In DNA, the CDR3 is TGTGCCAGCAGAACGGGGGACAGGGGGTCTGGCTACACCTTC. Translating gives CASRTGDRGSGYTF.

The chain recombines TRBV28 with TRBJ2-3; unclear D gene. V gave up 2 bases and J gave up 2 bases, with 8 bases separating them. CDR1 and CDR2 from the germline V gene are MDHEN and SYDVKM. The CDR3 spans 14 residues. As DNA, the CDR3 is TGTGCCAGCAGTTTACCGCTATCCACAGATACGCAGTATTTT. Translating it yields CASSLPLSTDTQYF.

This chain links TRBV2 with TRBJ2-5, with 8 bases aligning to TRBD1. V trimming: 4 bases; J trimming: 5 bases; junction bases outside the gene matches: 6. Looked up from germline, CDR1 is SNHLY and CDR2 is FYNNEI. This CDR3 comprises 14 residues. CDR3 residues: CASSGRRGRETQYF. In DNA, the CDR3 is TGTGCCAGCAGTGGGCGCAGGGGGCGGGAGACCCAGTACTTC.

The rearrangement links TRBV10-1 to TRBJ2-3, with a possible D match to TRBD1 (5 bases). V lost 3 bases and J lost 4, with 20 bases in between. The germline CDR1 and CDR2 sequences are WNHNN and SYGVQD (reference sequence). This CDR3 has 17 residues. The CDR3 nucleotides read TGCGCCAGCAGTGACTCCCATAGGGGTTCGCTTCCAGATACGCAGTATTTT. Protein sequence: CASSDSHRGSLPDTQYF.

CDR3 DNA: TGTGCCAGAAGCTTAGTGCGCCGGGACAGGGGGCCAGATACGCAGTATTTT. Translated: CARSLVRRDRGPDTQYF. The chain links TRBV5-3 to TRBJ2-3; 12 nucleotides match TRBD1. TRBV5-3 belongs to the ORF category, with a function that is uncertain. J was trimmed by 4 bases and V by 2 bases; bases with no gene match: 8. The CDR3 spans 17 residues.

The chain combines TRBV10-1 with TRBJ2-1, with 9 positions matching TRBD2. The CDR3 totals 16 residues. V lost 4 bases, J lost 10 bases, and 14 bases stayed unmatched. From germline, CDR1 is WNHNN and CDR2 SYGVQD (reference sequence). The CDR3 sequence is CASSGFGLAGSGEQFF. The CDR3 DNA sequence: TGCGCCAGCAGTGGTTTCGGGCTAGCGGGATCAGGGGAGCAGTTCTTC.

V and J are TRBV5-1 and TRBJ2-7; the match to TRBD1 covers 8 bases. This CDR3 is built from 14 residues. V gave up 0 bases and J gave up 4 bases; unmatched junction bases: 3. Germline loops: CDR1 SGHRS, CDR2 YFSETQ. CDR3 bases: TGCGCCAGCAGCTTGGGGCAGGGGGCATACGAGCAGTACTTC. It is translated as CASSLGQGAYEQYF. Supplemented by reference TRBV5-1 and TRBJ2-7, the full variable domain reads KAGVTQTPRYLIKTRGQQVTLSCSPISGHRSVSWYQQTPGQGLQFLFEYFSETQRNKGNFPGRFSGRQFSNSRSEMNVSTLELGDSALYLCASSLGQGAYEQYFGPGTRLTVT.

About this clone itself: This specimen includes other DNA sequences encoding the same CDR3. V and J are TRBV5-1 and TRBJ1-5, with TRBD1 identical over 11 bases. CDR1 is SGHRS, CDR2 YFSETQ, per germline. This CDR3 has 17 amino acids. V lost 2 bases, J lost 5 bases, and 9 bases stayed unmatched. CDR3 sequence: CASSLNIGQGAYQPQHF. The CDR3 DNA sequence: TGCGCCAGCAGCTTAAATATTGGACAGGGGGCTTATCAGCCCCAGCATTTT.

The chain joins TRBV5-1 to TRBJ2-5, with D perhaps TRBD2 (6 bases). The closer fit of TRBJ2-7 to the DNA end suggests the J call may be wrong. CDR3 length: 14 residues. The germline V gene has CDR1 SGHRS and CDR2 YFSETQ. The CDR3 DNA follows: TGCGCCAGCAGCCCTAGACTAGTAAGGGACGAGCAGTACTTC. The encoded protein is CASSPRLVRDEQYF.

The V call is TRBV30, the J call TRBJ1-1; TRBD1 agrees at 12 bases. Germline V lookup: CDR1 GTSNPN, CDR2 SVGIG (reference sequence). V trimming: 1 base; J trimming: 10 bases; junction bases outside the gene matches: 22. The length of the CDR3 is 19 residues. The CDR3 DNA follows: TGTGCCTGGAGTGACCTGAGAGGGACAGGGGGCAAAGGGGCCTGGGGAGCTTTCTTT. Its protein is CAWSDLRGTGGKGAWGAFF. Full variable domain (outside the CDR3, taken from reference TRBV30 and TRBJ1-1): SQTIHQWPATLVQPVGSPLSLECTVEGTSNPNLYWYRQAAGRGLQLLFYSVGIGQISSEVPQNLSASRPQDRQFILSSKKLLLSDSGFYLCAWSDLRGTGGKGAWGAFFGQGTRLTVV.

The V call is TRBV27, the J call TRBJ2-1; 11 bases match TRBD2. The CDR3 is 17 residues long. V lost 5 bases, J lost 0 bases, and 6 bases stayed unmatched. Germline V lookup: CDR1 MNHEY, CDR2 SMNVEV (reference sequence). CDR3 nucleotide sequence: TGTGCCAGCAGTCTCCGACTAGCGGGGAGCTCCTACAATGAGCAGTTCTTC. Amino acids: CASSLRLAGSSYNEQFF.

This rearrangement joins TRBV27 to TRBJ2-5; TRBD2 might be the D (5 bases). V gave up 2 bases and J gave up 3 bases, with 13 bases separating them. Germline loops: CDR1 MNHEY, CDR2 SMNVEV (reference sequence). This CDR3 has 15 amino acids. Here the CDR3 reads CASSLAGAGKETQYF. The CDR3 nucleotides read TGTGCCAGCAGTTTAGCGGGCGCTGGCAAAGAGACCCAGTACTTC.

The CDR3: CASSDNGESNQPQHF. CDR3 coding DNA: TGTGCCAGCAGTGATAACGGGGAATCCAATCAGCCCCAGCATTTT. This rearrangement joins TRBV2 to TRBJ1-5; D call uncertain. CDR3 length: 15 residues. Trimming removed 3 bases from V and 3 bases from J, with 12 bases in between. Germline V lookup: CDR1 SNHLY, CDR2 FYNNEI.

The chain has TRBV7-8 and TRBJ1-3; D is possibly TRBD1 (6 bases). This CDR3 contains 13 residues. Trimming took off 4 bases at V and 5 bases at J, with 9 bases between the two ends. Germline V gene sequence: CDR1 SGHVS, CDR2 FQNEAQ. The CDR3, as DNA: TGTGCCAGCAGCTCACAGGGCCGAAACACCATATATTTT. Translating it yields CASSSQGRNTIYF. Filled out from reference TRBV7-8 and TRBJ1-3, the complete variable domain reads GAGVSQSPRYKVAKRGQDVALRCDPISGHVSLFWYQQALGQGPEFLTYFQNEAQLDKSGLPSDRFFAERPEGSVSTLKIQRTQQEDSAVYLCASSSQGRNTIYFGEGSWLTVV.

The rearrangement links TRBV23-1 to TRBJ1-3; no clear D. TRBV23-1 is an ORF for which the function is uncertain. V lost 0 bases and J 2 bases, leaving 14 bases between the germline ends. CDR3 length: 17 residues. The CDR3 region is CASSQSLWEETGNTIYF. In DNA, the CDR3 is TGCGCCAGCAGTCAATCGTTGTGGGAGGAAACTGGAAACACCATATATTTT.

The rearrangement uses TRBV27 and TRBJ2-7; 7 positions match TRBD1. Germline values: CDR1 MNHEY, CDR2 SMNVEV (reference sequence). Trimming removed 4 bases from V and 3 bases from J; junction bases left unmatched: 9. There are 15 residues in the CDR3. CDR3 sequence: CASSWGTDLLYEQYF. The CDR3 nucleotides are TGTGCCAGCAGTTGGGGGACAGACCTACTCTACGAGCAGTACTTC.